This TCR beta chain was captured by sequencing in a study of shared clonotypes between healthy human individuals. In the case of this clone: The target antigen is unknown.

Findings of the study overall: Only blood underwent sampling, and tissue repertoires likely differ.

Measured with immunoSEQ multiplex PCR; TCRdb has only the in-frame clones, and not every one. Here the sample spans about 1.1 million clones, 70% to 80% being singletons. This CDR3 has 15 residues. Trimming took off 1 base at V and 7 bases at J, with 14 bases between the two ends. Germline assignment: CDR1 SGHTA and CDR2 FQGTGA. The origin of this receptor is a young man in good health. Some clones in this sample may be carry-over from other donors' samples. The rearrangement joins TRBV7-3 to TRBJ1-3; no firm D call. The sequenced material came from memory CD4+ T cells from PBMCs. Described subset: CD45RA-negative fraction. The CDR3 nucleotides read TGTGCCAGCAGCTTAAACGAAGGGATTAAGAACACCATATATTTT. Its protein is CASSLNEGIKNTIYF.